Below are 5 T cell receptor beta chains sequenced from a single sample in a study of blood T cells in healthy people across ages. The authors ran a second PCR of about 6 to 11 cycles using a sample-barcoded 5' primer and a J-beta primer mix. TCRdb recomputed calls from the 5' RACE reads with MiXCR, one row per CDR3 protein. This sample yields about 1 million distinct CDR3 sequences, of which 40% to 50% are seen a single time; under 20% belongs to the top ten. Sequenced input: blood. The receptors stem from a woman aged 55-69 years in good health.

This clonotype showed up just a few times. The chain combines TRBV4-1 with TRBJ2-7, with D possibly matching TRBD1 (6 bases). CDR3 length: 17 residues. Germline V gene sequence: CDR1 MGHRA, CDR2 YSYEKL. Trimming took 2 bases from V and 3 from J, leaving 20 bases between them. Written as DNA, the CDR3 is TGCGCCAGCAGCCAATGGGTCCCTAGGGGGAGAGACTACGAGCAGTACTTC. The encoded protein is CASSQWVPRGRDYEQYF.

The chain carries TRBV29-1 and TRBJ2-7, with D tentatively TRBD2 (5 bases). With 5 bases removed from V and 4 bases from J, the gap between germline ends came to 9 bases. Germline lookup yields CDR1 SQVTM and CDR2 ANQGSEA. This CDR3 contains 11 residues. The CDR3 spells CSVQDSYEQYF. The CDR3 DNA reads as TGCAGCGTTCAGGACTCTTACGAGCAGTACTTC.

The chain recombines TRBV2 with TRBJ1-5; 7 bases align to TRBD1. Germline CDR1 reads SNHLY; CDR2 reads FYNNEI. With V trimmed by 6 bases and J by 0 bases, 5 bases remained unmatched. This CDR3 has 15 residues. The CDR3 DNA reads TGTGCCAGCAGGGTCGGACAGGCTAGCAATCAGCCCCAGCATTTT. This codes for CASRVGQASNQPQHF. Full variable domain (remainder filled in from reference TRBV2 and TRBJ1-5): EPEVTQTPSHQVTQMGQEVILRCVPISNHLYFYWYRQILGQKVEFLVSFYNNEISEKSEIFDDQFSVERPDGSNFTLKIRSTKLEDSAMYFCASRVGQASNQPQHFGDGTRLSIL.

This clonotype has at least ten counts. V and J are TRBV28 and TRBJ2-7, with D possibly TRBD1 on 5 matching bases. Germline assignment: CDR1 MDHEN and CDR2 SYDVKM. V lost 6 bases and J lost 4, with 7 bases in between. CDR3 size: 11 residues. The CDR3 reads CASRGDYEQYF. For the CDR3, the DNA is TGTGCCAGCAGAGGGGATTACGAGCAGTACTTC.

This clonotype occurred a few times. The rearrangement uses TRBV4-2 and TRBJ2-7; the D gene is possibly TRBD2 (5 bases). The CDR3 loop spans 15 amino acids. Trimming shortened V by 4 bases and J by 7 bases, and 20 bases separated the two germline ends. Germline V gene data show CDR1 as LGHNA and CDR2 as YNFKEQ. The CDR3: CASSLASSSHNEQYF. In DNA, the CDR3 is TGTGCCAGCAGCCTGGCCTCTAGCTCCCACAATGAGCAGTACTTC.